This TCR beta chain was recorded in a study of cytomegalovirus exposure and HLA in healthy donors. The study, taken as a whole, reports: There were 150 to 200 TCR beta chains listed as cytomegalovirus-associated.

As concerns this clone: The antigen remains undetermined.

CDR3 size: 12 residues. V lost 1 base and J lost 8, with 8 bases in between. CDR1 and CDR2 from the germline V gene are SGHAT and FQNNGV. The method was immunoSEQ multiplex PCR; TCRdb's version includes in-frame clones alone and lacks a portion of them. The table shows about 160,000 clones, with about 96% occurring only once. Material: PBMCs. The rearrangement joins TRBV11-2 to TRBJ1-1; D perhaps matches TRBD1 (5 bases). The sequence was obtained from a woman aged 18-30 years in good health and CMV-seronegative. The CDR3, as DNA: TGTGCCAGCAGCTTAGTGGGGCAGGAAGCTTTCTTT. The encoded protein is CASSLVGQEAFF.